This T cell receptor beta chain was sequenced during a study of PD-1 blockade in classical Hodgkin lymphoma. Study information: Intravenous delivery of nivolumab at 3 mg/kg to patients occurred every 2 weeks. Findings of the study overall: Whoever responded completely had baseline diversity much like that seen in newly diagnosed patients. There was a significant rise in CD4+ TCR diversity by C4D1, with no such rise for CD8+. Newly diagnosed patients were said to have less baseline TCR diversity than healthy donors did.

TCRdb's table, derived via immunoSEQ multiplex PCR, lists solely in-frame clones and lacks some. Among several thousand clones listed, around two thirds were seen once. The sample holds a few counts of this clone. What it binds is unknown. Distinct nucleotide sequences in the sample also encode this CDR3. Time point reported: cycle 4 day 1 (C4D1), after less than 7 weeks of nivolumab. Patients all relapsed after autologous stem cell transplantation, and there was variation in brentuximab vedotin exposure. Negative selection with magnets was how CD8+ T cells were isolated from the thawed PBMCs. V lost 3 bases and J lost 7, with 7 bases in between. The CDR3 is made up of 11 amino acids. Germline V gene data show CDR1 as SGHRS and CDR2 as YFSETQ.

The rearrangement uses TRBV5-1 and TRBJ1-1; no reliable D call. The origin of this receptor is a human donor with classical Hodgkin lymphoma. Sequenced here: CD8+ T cells from blood, sampled before the fourth cycle of nivolumab. The CDR3 protein is CASSYGVEAFF. CDR3 bases: TGCGCCAGCAGCTACGGAGTTGAAGCTTTCTTT.